This T cell receptor beta chain is drawn from a study of shared clonotypes between healthy human individuals. The study, taken as a whole, reports: Sequencing depth was a factor that was expected to affect clonotype sharing among donors.

The data were produced by immunoSEQ multiplex PCR, yet TCRdb's version contains in-frame clones alone and is incomplete. The sample lists some 1.4 million clones, 95% to 97% occurring once. The germline V gene has CDR1 SGHRS and CDR2 YFSETQ. V was trimmed by 5 bases and J by 4 bases, leaving 12 bases between them. CDR3 length: 13 amino acids. This clone was counted a single time. The target antigen is unknown. The receptor comes from a young man in good health. This chain joins TRBV5-1 and TRBJ2-5; D is possibly TRBD1 (6 bases). The sequenced sample was naive CD4+ T cells sorted from blood. Subset noted: CD45RA+ positively selected. The CDR3 here is CASREDRRETQYF. The DNA for the CDR3 is TGCGCCAGCAGGGAAGACAGGAGAGAGACCCAGTACTTC. Full variable domain (remainder filled in from reference TRBV5-1 and TRBJ2-5): KAGVTQTPRYLIKTRGQQVTLSCSPISGHRSVSWYQQTPGQGLQFLFEYFSETQRNKGNFPGRFSGRQFSNSRSEMNVSTLELGDSALYLCASREDRRETQYFGPGTRLLVL.